One and the same sample provided the 13 T cell receptor beta chains below, sequenced in a study of T-cell memory formation after mild COVID-19. In TCRdb, the 5' RACE reads were re-called with MiXCR into one record per CDR3 protein. The sample has hundreds of thousands of distinct CDR3 sequences, around 20% seen once. Sample: PBMCs or a T cell subset sorted from them (not recorded which). These receptors originate from an adult woman who had mild COVID-19 (a few samples of this study predate the infection). Cell type and time point are not known.

The chain uses TRBV20-1 and TRBJ2-7; D tentatively fits TRBD1 or TRBD2 (5 bases each). V was clipped by 6 bases and J by 4 bases, with 16 bases between them. Germline V CDR1 and CDR2: DFQATT, SNEGSKA (reference sequence). This CDR3 comprises 13 residues. This CDR3 reads CSAGDPGSYEQYF. CDR3 DNA sequence: TGCAGTGCCGGGGACCCGGGTTCATACGAGCAGTACTTC.

The gene calls are TRBV4-2 and TRBJ1-5; D gene ambiguous. Germline-derived CDR1 and CDR2 are LGHNA and YNFKEQ. The CDR3 runs 13 residues. V lost 1 base to trimming and J lost 7 bases, with 8 bases between them. The CDR3 nucleotides read TGTGCCAGCAGCCAAGGCCGGGAACAGCCCCAGCATTTT. Translating it yields CASSQGREQPQHF.

This rearrangement joins TRBV7-2 to TRBJ1-1; D gene unclear. The germline CDR1 and CDR2 sequences are SGHTA and FQGNSA. CDR3 length: 14 amino acids. V dropped 3 bases and J dropped 6 bases, with 14 bases sitting between them. CDR3 residues: CASSFGPAAPEAFF. CDR3 DNA: TGTGCCAGCAGCTTCGGGCCGGCAGCCCCTGAAGCTTTCTTT.

The table lists this clonotype with many counts. One end of the junction varies from germline; a read error may be responsible. The chain couples TRBV5-1 to TRBJ2-3; possible D gene TRBD2, 6 bases. In germline, CDR1 is SGHRS, CDR2 YFSETQ. The CDR3 is 12 amino acids. DNA for the CDR3: TGTGCCAGCAGCTTAGGGAGGGATACGCAGTATTTT. Translating it yields CASSLGRDTQYF.

J is TRBJ2-1 and V is TRBV6-5; maybe TRBD2 (5 bases). There are 15 residues in the CDR3. V lost 8 bases and J lost 0, with 14 bases in between. Germline V gives CDR1 MNHEY, CDR2 SVGAGI. CDR3 DNA sequence: TGTGCCAGCGGGCGGGCGCTCAACTCCTACAATGAGCAGTTCTTC. The encoded protein is CASGRALNSYNEQFF.

This clonotype came up a few times. This chain connects TRBV7-8 to TRBJ1-1; 9 bases are a match to TRBD1. The CDR3 consists of 15 residues. Trimming took 2 bases from V and 4 from J; bases not matched to a gene: 5. Germline values: CDR1 SGHVS, CDR2 FQNEAQ. The chain's CDR3 is CASSLTGGLFTEAFF. The CDR3 DNA is TGTGCCAGCAGCTTAACAGGGGGCTTGTTCACTGAAGCTTTCTTT.

The V and J genes are TRBV7-7 and TRBJ1-2; D is tentatively TRBD1 or TRBD2 (5 bases each). Matching the DNA end better, TRBJ2-1 makes the J call doubtful. This CDR3 contains 13 residues. CDR1 is SSHAT, CDR2 FNYEAQ, per germline (reference sequence). The CDR3 loop reads CASSIDFPGQQFF. DNA of the CDR3: TGTGCCAGCAGCATTGACTTTCCGGGACAGCAGTTCTTC.

The chain carries TRBV27 and TRBJ2-2; D uncertain. V was pared by 6 bases and J by 0 bases, with 11 bases between. The CDR3 has 15 residues. Germline V gene data show CDR1 as MNHEY and CDR2 as SMNVEV (reference sequence). This chain's CDR3 is CASRVLGSNTGELFF. The DNA of the CDR3 is TGTGCCAGCAGAGTATTAGGTTCGAACACCGGGGAGCTGTTTTTT.

There are a few counts of this clonotype. The chain joins TRBV6-5 to TRBJ2-7; D call uncertain. Trimming removed 5 bases at V and 2 bases at J, with 13 bases between. Germline values: CDR1 MNHEY, CDR2 SVGAGI. This CDR3 has 14 amino acids. CDR3 protein: CASSPVEGPYEQYF. CDR3 DNA: TGTGCCAGCAGTCCCGTGGAAGGGCCCTACGAGCAGTACTTC.

This chain joins TRBV18 and TRBJ1-6; D ambiguous. Trimming removed 6 bases from V and 5 bases from J, with 14 bases in between. Germline V gene lookup returns CDR1 KGHSH and CDR2 LQKENI. The length of the CDR3 is 15 residues. DNA of the CDR3: TGTGCCAGCTCGGAGGGAGGTAGTAATAATTCACCCCTCCACTTT. This translates into CASSEGGSNNSPLHF.

This clonotype was observed a few times. V gene TRBV6-1 combines with J gene TRBJ1-1; no clear D gene. The V gene's germline CDR1 is MNHNS and CDR2 SASEGT. CDR3 length equals 14 residues. Deletions cut 10 bases from V and 8 bases from J, with 23 bases between. For the CDR3, the DNA is TGTGCCACCCGACTTGAGGCCTGGGGAACAGAAGCTTTCTTT. This sequence encodes CATRLEAWGTEAFF.

This clonotype was observed a few times. J is TRBJ1-5 and V is TRBV28, with 7 bases that match TRBD1. V lost 6 bases and J lost 7; bases outside the gene matches: 3. Germline-derived CDR1 and CDR2 are MDHEN and SYDVKM. CDR3 size: 12 residues. The CDR3 here is CASSPQGQPQHF. Written as DNA, the CDR3 is TGTGCCAGCAGCCCACAGGGGCAGCCCCAGCATTTT.

The V call is TRBV12-3 or TRBV12-4, the J call TRBJ1-1, with a weak D call TRBD1 (5 bases). V was pared by 3 bases and J by 7 bases, with 15 bases between. This CDR3 has 14 residues. The CDR3 DNA follows: TGTGCCAGCAGTTTGCAGGGCGGGGGACTTGAAGCTTTCTTT. It is translated as CASSLQGGGLEAFF.